The 19 T cell receptor beta chains reported below all come from one sample, sequenced in a study of T-cell memory formation after mild COVID-19. TCRdb re-called the 5' RACE reads through MiXCR, storing one row per CDR3 protein. Among about 200,000 distinct CDR3 sequences listed, approximately 16% were seen once. The sequencing input was PBMCs or a T cell subset sorted from them (not recorded which). All receptors derive from an adult woman who had mild COVID-19 (a few samples of this study predate the infection). Cell type and time point are not known.

The gene calls are TRBV30 and TRBJ1-3; D remains unclear. Trimming pared 1 base from V and 4 bases from J, leaving 8 bases between. The CDR3 has 13 residues. Germline CDR1 reads GTSNPN; CDR2 reads SVGIG (reference sequence). In DNA, the CDR3 is TGTGCCTGGAGTGATCTGGGAGGAAACACCATATATTTT. The encoded protein is CAWSDLGGNTIYF.

The rearrangement uses TRBV5-1 and TRBJ2-1; 8 nucleotides line up with TRBD2. After removal of 0 bases from V and 5 bases from J, the junction contained 7 bases not matched to a gene. This CDR3 spans 16 amino acids. Germline values: CDR1 SGHRS, CDR2 YFSETQ. CDR3 amino acids: CASSLAGSGKNNEQFF. The CDR3 nucleotides read TGCGCCAGCAGCTTGGCGGGTAGCGGGAAAAACAATGAGCAGTTCTTC.

The CDR3 sequence is CASSVEGTGTYEQYF. The CDR3 bases are TGTGCCAGCAGTGTGGAGGGGACAGGGACCTACGAGCAGTACTTC. V is TRBV2 and J is TRBJ2-7; TRBD1 aligns across 9 bases. J gave up 2 bases and V 4 bases, and 6 bases lay outside the gene matches. The CDR3 is 15 amino acids. Germline V gene sequence: CDR1 SNHLY, CDR2 FYNNEI.

In this sample, this clonotype turned up a few times. This chain uses TRBV27 with TRBJ1-1; no clear D gene. V lost 6 bases and J 0 bases, leaving 11 bases between the germline ends. From germline, CDR1 is MNHEY and CDR2 SMNVEV (reference sequence). The CDR3 has 14 amino acids. CDR3 protein: CASSMDLMNTEAFF. The CDR3 DNA sequence: TGTGCCAGCAGCATGGACCTAATGAACACTGAAGCTTTCTTT.

This clonotype has a count of ten or more. The V gene is TRBV6-2 or TRBV6-3, the J gene TRBJ2-5; D is unclear. V was cut by 5 bases and J by 0 bases, with 7 bases left in between. From germline, CDR1 is MNHEY and CDR2 SVGEGT. The CDR3 runs to 13 residues. DNA for the CDR3: TGTGCCAGCAGTAAAATCCACCAAGAGACCCAGTACTTC. Encoded protein: CASSKIHQETQYF.

This clonotype was recorded a few times. The J gene is TRBJ2-1, the V gene TRBV24-1; a possible D gene is TRBD2 (5 bases). Trimming took off 1 base at V and 3 bases at J, with 15 bases between the two ends. Germline V lookup: CDR1 KGHDR, CDR2 SFDVKD. This CDR3 is built from 17 residues. CDR3 DNA sequence: TGTGCCACCAGTGATTTCACCCGGGGTCGCAACTACAATGAGCAGTTCTTC. Its translation: CATSDFTRGRNYNEQFF.

This sequence joins TRBV5-1 and TRBJ2-2; 7 positions agree with TRBD1. CDR1 is SGHRS and CDR2 is YFSETQ in the germline V gene. This CDR3 comprises 15 residues. Trimming cost V 6 bases and J 4 bases; bases outside gene matches: 9. DNA of the CDR3: TGCGCCAGCAAAAACCCGACAGGGTCCACCGGGGAGCTGTTTTTT. It yields the protein CASKNPTGSTGELFF.

This rearrangement joins TRBV28 to TRBJ2-2; 9 bases line up with TRBD1. CDR1 is MDHEN and CDR2 is SYDVKM in the germline V gene. This CDR3 is built from 15 residues. V was pared by 7 bases and J by 6 bases, with 9 bases of the junction left unmatched. The CDR3 region has the DNA TGTGCCAGCACAAACGTACAGGGGGCGGCCGGGGAGCTGTTTTTT. Amino acid sequence: CASTNVQGAAGELFF.

The V gene is TRBV10-3, the J gene TRBJ1-1, with 7 bases identical to TRBD1. The CDR3 is 15 amino acids. Germline loops: CDR1 ENHRY, CDR2 SYGVKD. V lost 0 bases to trimming and J lost 0 bases; unmatched junction nucleotides: 1. CDR3 bases: TGTGCCATCAGTGAGTCGGACAGGATGAACACTGAAGCTTTCTTT. It is translated as CAISESDRMNTEAFF.

The rearrangement uses TRBV7-9 and TRBJ1-2; D gene ambiguous. Germline CDR1 reads SEHNR; CDR2 reads FQNEAQ (reference sequence). V lost 4 bases and J 4 bases, leaving 16 bases between the germline ends. This CDR3 is 15 amino acids long. The CDR3 sequence is CASSSHGRSFYGYTF. The CDR3, as DNA: TGTGCCAGCAGCTCCCACGGGAGGTCCTTCTATGGCTACACCTTC.

The V call is TRBV6-5, the J call TRBJ1-5, with D maybe TRBD1 (6 bases). CDR3 length equals 15 residues. Germline V CDR1 and CDR2: MNHEY, SVGAGI. Trimming stripped 6 bases from V and 5 bases from J, with 17 bases between. The chain's CDR3 is CASSRGLPGDQPQHF. In DNA, the CDR3 is TGTGCCAGCAGCAGGGGCCTGCCGGGCGATCAGCCCCAGCATTTT.

The rearrangement uses TRBV9 and TRBJ2-3; D unclear. Trimming removed 0 bases at V and 2 bases at J, with 13 bases between. The CDR3 runs to 16 residues. Looked up from germline, CDR1 is SGDLS and CDR2 is YYNGEE. The CDR3 region has the DNA TGTGCCAGCAGCGTAGCCGTATCCGGAAACACAGATACGCAGTATTTT. Translating it yields CASSVAVSGNTDTQYF.

This clonotype came up many times. The gene calls are TRBV20-1 and TRBJ1-1, with a tentative D call TRBD1 (5 bases). The CDR3 totals 18 residues. The germline gives CDR1 DFQATT, CDR2 SNEGSKA (reference sequence). V was pared by 3 bases and J by 0 bases, with 23 bases between. The CDR3 region is CSARFTLGQRGMNTEAFF. The CDR3 DNA reads TGCAGTGCTAGGTTTACATTGGGGCAGAGGGGCATGAACACTGAAGCTTTCTTT.

The V call is TRBV14, the J call TRBJ2-3; a weak D match, TRBD1 (6 bases). The CDR3 totals 16 residues. The V gene's germline CDR1 is SGHDN and CDR2 FVKESK. Trimming took off 4 bases at V and 5 bases at J, with 19 bases between the two ends. CDR3 in DNA: TGTGCCAGCAGCCGCGTATTAAGGGGGATGGGAGATACGCAGTATTTT. Residues: CASSRVLRGMGDTQYF.

V is TRBV3-1 and J is TRBJ1-3, with a weak D call TRBD1 (5 bases). V lost 2 bases, J lost 0 bases, and 11 bases lay in between. The CDR3 totals 16 residues. The germline CDR1 and CDR2 sequences are LGHDT and YNNKEL (reference sequence). CDR3 bases: TGTGCCAGCAGCCAAAATCCAGGGTTCTCTGGAAACACCATATATTTT. This gives the protein CASSQNPGFSGNTIYF.

J is TRBJ2-5 and V is TRBV6-5; 10 positions match TRBD2. Germline V gene lookup returns CDR1 MNHEY and CDR2 SVGAGI. J gave up 2 bases and V 6 bases, and 12 bases lay outside the gene matches. The CDR3 has 17 amino acids. The DNA for the CDR3 is TGTGCCAGCAGCTACCGTGGTAGCGGGAGGAGACAAGAGACCCAGTACTTC. It yields the protein CASSYRGSGRRQETQYF.

This chain uses TRBV12-3 or TRBV12-4 with TRBJ2-1; 12 bases align to TRBD2. J gave up 0 bases and V 5 bases, and 5 bases lay outside the gene matches. The CDR3 is made up of 17 amino acids. The CDR3 DNA follows: TGTGCCAGCAGTAAGGGGACTAGCGGGTTCTCCTACAATGAGCAGTTCTTC. Translated: CASSKGTSGFSYNEQFF.

A few counts support this clonotype. V gene TRBV5-1 combines with J gene TRBJ2-3; D is possibly TRBD1 or TRBD2 (5 bases each). Germline CDR1 and CDR2: SGHRS and YFSETQ. V was cut by 7 bases and J by 0 bases, with 12 bases left in between. CDR3 length equals 14 residues. CDR3 coding DNA: TGCGCCAGCCTCCGGGACGCCAGCACAGATACGCAGTATTTT. Translated: CASLRDASTDTQYF.

This clonotype has only a few counts. The chain couples TRBV20-1 to TRBJ2-1, with a weak D call TRBD2 (6 bases). V lost 3 bases, J lost 6 bases, and 15 bases lay in between. CDR1 is DFQATT, CDR2 SNEGSKA, per germline (reference sequence). This CDR3 spans 14 amino acids. The CDR3 loop reads CSASGGISLNEQFF. The DNA for the CDR3 is TGCAGTGCTAGTGGGGGGATCTCCCTCAATGAGCAGTTCTTC.